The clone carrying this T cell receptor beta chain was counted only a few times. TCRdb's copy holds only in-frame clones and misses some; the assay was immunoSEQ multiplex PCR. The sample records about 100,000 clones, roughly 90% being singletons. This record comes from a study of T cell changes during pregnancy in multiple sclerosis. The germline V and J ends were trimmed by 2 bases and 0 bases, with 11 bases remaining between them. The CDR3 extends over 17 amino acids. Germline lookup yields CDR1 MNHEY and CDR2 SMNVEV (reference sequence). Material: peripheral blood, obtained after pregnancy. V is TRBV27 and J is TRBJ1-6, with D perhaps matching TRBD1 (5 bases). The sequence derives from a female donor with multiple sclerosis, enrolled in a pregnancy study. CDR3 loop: CASSLETASSYNSPLHF. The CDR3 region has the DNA TGTGCCAGCAGTTTAGAGACAGCAAGCTCCTATAATTCACCCCTCCACTTT.